Below are 20 T cell receptor beta chains sequenced from a single sample in a study of control samples from healthy donors and cancer patients. The protocol was immunoSEQ multiplex PCR, while the TCRdb copy is restricted to in-frame clones and leaves out a portion. The table has 200,000 or so clones, over 90% seen once. Sequenced input: blood. The receptors derive from a man between 50 and 59 years old in good health.

The chain has TRBV3-1 (or the pseudogene TRBV3-2) and TRBJ2-1, with TRBD2 as a possible D gene (5 bases). The CDR3 runs to 15 residues. V lost 3 bases and J 0 bases, leaving 9 bases between the germline ends. CDR1 is LGHDT, CDR2 YNNKEL, per germline (reference sequence). The CDR3, as DNA: TGTGCCAGCAGCCACGTGGGGAGCTCCTACAATGAGCAGTTCTTC. Its translation is CASSHVGSSYNEQFF.

The V gene is TRBV7-2, the J gene TRBJ1-1; D is ambiguous. This CDR3 is 14 amino acids long. V lost 6 bases, J lost 1 base, and 12 bases lay in between. Germline V gene lookup returns CDR1 SGHTA and CDR2 FQGNSA. CDR3 amino acids: CASSYGLGNTEAFF. CDR3 sequence (DNA): TGTGCCAGCAGTTACGGGCTAGGGAACACTGAAGCTTTCTTT.

The rearrangement joins TRBV10-3 to TRBJ2-3; D remains ambiguous. This CDR3 has 15 amino acids. V shed 4 bases and J shed 6 bases, with 17 bases lying between them. The germline V gene encodes CDR1 ENHRY and CDR2 SYGVKD. The CDR3 DNA reads as TGTGCCATCAGTGGGCATGGGGTGGGCGGCGATACGCAGTATTTT. Protein: CAISGHGVGGDTQYF.

V usage is TRBV10-2 and J usage is TRBJ1-5; D is unresolved. The germline CDR1 and CDR2 sequences are WSHSY and SAAADI. V was trimmed by 2 bases and J by 5 bases, leaving 13 bases between them. This CDR3 comprises 15 residues. The CDR3 bases are TGCGCCAGCAGTGAGACCCCACAAACATATCAGCCCCAGCATTTT. Protein product: CASSETPQTYQPQHF.

This clone was counted a single time. The genes are TRBV6-5 and TRBJ2-7; D is unresolved. The CDR3 loop spans 12 amino acids. Germline lookup yields CDR1 MNHEY and CDR2 SVGAGI. V was shortened by 9 bases and J by 2 bases, with 11 bases between the two germline ends. CDR3 in DNA: TGTGCCAGGGGTCGAGACACCTACGAGCAGTACGTC. It codes for CARGRDTYEQYV.

The chain joins TRBV6-5 to TRBJ1-3; D unresolved. Per the germline V gene, CDR1 is MNHEY and CDR2 is SVGAGI. This CDR3 spans 14 amino acids. V lost 6 bases and J 0 bases, leaving 9 bases between the germline ends. The CDR3 protein is CASRAPSSGNTIYF. For the CDR3, the DNA is TGTGCCAGCAGAGCCCCAAGCTCTGGAAACACCATATATTTT.

The chain couples TRBV1 to TRBJ2-2; the table gives TRBD2 as D, unverified against the DNA. TRBV1 is classified as a pseudogene. This CDR3 is 16 amino acids long. The DNA for the CDR3 is TGCACCAGCAGCCAACCCTTCCCCCCGGGGACCGGGGAGCTGTTTTTT. This codes for CTSSQPFPPGTGELFF.

V is TRBV11-3 and J is TRBJ2-3, with TRBD2 identical over 8 bases. CDR1 and CDR2 (germline): SGHNT, YENEEA. The trim removed 4 bases at V and 7 bases at J, leaving 4 bases unmatched. The CDR3 is made up of 13 amino acids. The CDR3 sequence is CASSSGTSNTQYF. The CDR3 DNA follows: TGTGCCAGCAGCTCGGGGACTAGTAATACGCAGTATTTT.

The chain links TRBV3-1 (or the pseudogene TRBV3-2) to TRBJ1-6, with TRBD1 identical over 7 bases. The CDR3 contains 18 residues. The V gene end was trimmed by 4 bases and the J gene end by 5 bases; junction bases not matched to a gene: 14. Germline V gene sequence: CDR1 LGHDT, CDR2 YNNKEL (reference sequence). CDR3: CASSPGEWGRGHNSPLHF. The CDR3 DNA reads as TGTGCCAGCAGCCCAGGGGAATGGGGGAGGGGGCATAATTCACCCCTCCACTTT.

V usage is TRBV6-1 and J usage is TRBJ2-7, with 10 bases aligning to TRBD1. The CDR3 consists of 15 residues. CDR1 and CDR2 (germline): MNHNS, SASEGT. The ends lost 3 bases at V and 4 bases at J; junction bases unmatched: 6. The CDR3 is CASSEGGTGVYEQYV. CDR3 DNA: TGTGCCAGCAGTGAGGGGGGGACAGGGGTGTACGAGCAGTACGTC.

This rearrangement joins TRBV6-6 to TRBJ2-1, with 8 nucleotides matching TRBD1. Germline V CDR1 and CDR2: MNHNY, SVGAGI (reference sequence). Trimming cost V 6 bases and J 4 bases; bases outside gene matches: 8. The CDR3 runs to 15 residues. For the CDR3, the DNA is TGTGCCAGCAGAACCGGGACAGGAGGATACAATGAGCAGTTCTTC. Protein: CASRTGTGGYNEQFF.

The J gene is TRBJ1-2, the V gene TRBV30; D not resolved. This CDR3 is built from 11 residues. Germline V gene sequence: CDR1 GTSNPN, CDR2 SVGIG (reference sequence). V was shortened by 2 bases and J by 8 bases, with 9 bases between the two germline ends. The CDR3 protein is CAWSTLAGYTF. DNA of the CDR3: TGTGCCTGGAGTACACTTGCCGGCTACACCTTC.

The chain recombines TRBV28 with TRBJ1-1, with D uncertain. Per the germline V gene, CDR1 is MDHEN and CDR2 is SYDVKM. The CDR3 totals 11 residues. Trimming took off 3 bases at V and 12 bases at J, with 11 bases between the two ends. This CDR3 reads CASSLLRLTFF. In nucleotides, the CDR3 is TGTGCCAGCAGTTTGCTGCGGTTGACTTTCTTT.

The V call is TRBV2, the J call TRBJ1-2; 9 bases agree with TRBD1. The CDR3 has 13 residues. V trimming: 6 bases; J trimming: 3 bases; junction bases outside the gene matches: 2. Germline CDR1 is SNHLY and CDR2 is FYNNEI. In nucleotides, the CDR3 is TGTGCCAGCAGACAGGGGGCCGACTATGGCTACACCTTC. Translating gives CASRQGADYGYTF.

The chain couples TRBV9 to TRBJ2-1, with D perhaps matching TRBD2 (7 bases). Germline V gene lookup returns CDR1 SGDLS and CDR2 YYNGEE. V dropped 0 bases and J dropped 10 bases, with 17 bases sitting between them. The CDR3 is 15 amino acids. The chain's CDR3 is CASSVGGGVRNEQFF. The CDR3 DNA reads TGTGCCAGCAGCGTAGGAGGGGGGGTTCGAAACGAGCAGTTCTTC.

This clone has only one observation. The V call is TRBV15, the J call TRBJ1-3; D might be TRBD1 (6 bases). V lost 3 bases to trimming and J lost 0 bases, with 12 bases between them. Germline CDR1 is LNHNV and CDR2 is YYDKDF (reference sequence). The CDR3 spans 16 residues. CDR3 sequence: CATSRFGQPSGNTIYF. The DNA of the CDR3 is TGTGCCACCAGCAGGTTCGGACAGCCCTCTGGAAACACCATATATTTT.

The chain carries TRBV5-1 and TRBJ2-3; 13 bases align to TRBD2. In germline, CDR1 is SGHRS, CDR2 YFSETQ. The CDR3 is 18 residues long. The ends lost 0 bases at V and 0 bases at J; junction bases unmatched: 4. This CDR3 is CASSLGTSGGPSTDTQYF. The DNA for the CDR3 is TGCGCCAGCAGCTTGGGGACTAGCGGGGGCCCTAGCACAGATACGCAGTATTTT.

In nucleotides, the CDR3 is TGTGCCTGGAGAACTCTTTATTCACCCCTCCACTTT. Encoded protein: CAWRTLYSPLHF. The chain couples TRBV30 to TRBJ1-6; D ambiguous. The length of the CDR3 is 12 residues. CDR1 GTSNPN and CDR2 SVGIG come from the germline V gene (reference sequence). V was shortened by 3 bases and J by 8 bases, with 8 bases between the two germline ends.

This clone was observed once. The chain recombines TRBV7-8 with TRBJ2-1; a possible D gene is TRBD1 (5 bases). The CDR3 totals 14 residues. Looked up from germline, CDR1 is SGHVS and CDR2 is FQNEAQ. V was shortened by 3 bases and J by 2 bases, with 8 bases between the two germline ends. As DNA, the CDR3 is TGTGCCAGCAGCTTGTCGACAGCCTACAATGAGCAGTTCTTC. This translates into CASSLSTAYNEQFF.

V gene TRBV6-6 combines with J gene TRBJ2-7, with 8 nucleotides matching TRBD1. The junction had 5 bases not matched to a gene; V was cut back by 5 bases and J by 5 bases. Germline V gene lookup returns CDR1 MNHNY and CDR2 SVGAGI (reference sequence). The CDR3 totals 13 residues. CDR3 nucleotide sequence: TGTGCCAGCAGTGTCAGGGGGCAGGACGAGCAGTACGTC. It translates to CASSVRGQDEQYV.